The 9 T cell receptor beta chains below all came from one sample that was sequenced in a study of T cell changes during pregnancy in multiple sclerosis. Assay: immunoSEQ multiplex PCR; the TCRdb copy retains only in-frame clones and omits some. The sample records about 77,000 clones, roughly 91% being singletons. This material consisted of peripheral blood, taken after pregnancy. The origin of the receptors is a female donor in good health, enrolled as a control in a pregnancy study.

The rearrangement joins TRBV30 to TRBJ1-4, with 7 bases identical to TRBD1. CDR1 is GTSNPN and CDR2 is SVGIG in the germline V gene (reference sequence). CDR3 length: 14 amino acids. J gave up 4 bases and V 3 bases, and 5 bases lay outside the gene matches. DNA of the CDR3: TGTGCCTGGAGGGGACAGTACTTTAATGAAAAACTGTTTTTT. Its protein is CAWRGQYFNEKLFF.

The chain has TRBV5-6 and TRBJ1-4; D possibly corresponds to TRBD1 (6 bases). Looked up from germline, CDR1 is SGHDT and CDR2 is YYEEEE. This CDR3 is built from 13 residues. Trimming left V 2 bases short and J 6 bases short, with 8 bases between. The CDR3 coding sequence is TGTGCCAGCAGCTTTAACAGGGATGAAAAACTGTTTTTT. Protein sequence: CASSFNRDEKLFF.

This chain connects TRBV15 to TRBJ1-2, with D perhaps TRBD1 (5 bases). From germline, CDR1 is LNHNV and CDR2 YYDKDF (reference sequence). V shed 4 bases and J shed 7 bases, with 10 bases lying between them. The CDR3 is 12 residues long. The CDR3 is CATSIGRAGYTF. In DNA, the CDR3 is TGTGCCACCAGCATCGGCAGGGCTGGCTACACCTTC.

This sequence joins TRBV5-1 and TRBJ2-7; the match to TRBD2 covers 7 bases. Trimming took 1 base from V and 0 from J; bases not matched to a gene: 7. The V gene's germline CDR1 is SGHRS and CDR2 YFSETQ. The length of the CDR3 is 16 residues. The CDR3 DNA reads as TGCGCCAGCAGCTTGACCCCGGGAGGCAGCTCCTACGAGCAGTACTTC. This translates into CASSLTPGGSSYEQYF.

The chain links TRBV27 to TRBJ2-7; D is possibly TRBD2 (6 bases). Between the trimmed V and J ends, which lost 8 bases and 0 bases, there was a span of 14 bases. Germline lookup yields CDR1 MNHEY and CDR2 SMNVEV (reference sequence). This CDR3 is 14 amino acids long. The CDR3 region is CASGGTESSYEQYF. In nucleotides, the CDR3 is TGTGCCAGCGGTGGGACTGAGAGCTCCTACGAGCAGTACTTC.

This clone ranks as medium-sized. This sequence joins TRBV6-5 and TRBJ2-3, with 8 bases matching TRBD1. The CDR3 is made up of 15 amino acids. Germline trimming cut 4 bases from V and 6 bases from J; bases unmatched to any gene: 9. CDR1 and CDR2 (germline): MNHEY, SVGAGI. This CDR3 is CASSLAGTGPDTQYF. CDR3 coding DNA: TGTGCCAGCAGTTTAGCCGGGACAGGCCCGGATACGCAGTATTTT.

The chain has TRBV6-1 and TRBJ2-7; 8 bases are shared with TRBD2. Germline V CDR1 and CDR2: MNHNS, SASEGT. The CDR3 extends over 15 amino acids. V shed 3 bases, J shed 4 bases, and the junction held 8 bases outside the gene matches. The chain's CDR3 is CASSDGPGGEYEQYF. In DNA, the CDR3 is TGTGCCAGCAGTGATGGCCCGGGGGGGGAGTACGAGCAGTACTTC.

This chain uses TRBV9 with TRBJ2-3, with 9 positions matching TRBD2. V lost 2 bases, J lost 3 bases, and 16 bases stayed unmatched. Germline V gives CDR1 SGDLS, CDR2 YYNGEE. The CDR3 sequence is 19 residues long. The CDR3 here is CASSVALYPSGGRTDTQYF. CDR3 sequence (DNA): TGTGCCAGCAGCGTGGCCCTATACCCAAGCGGGGGGAGAACAGATACGCAGTATTTT. Together with reference TRBV9 and TRBJ2-3, the CDR3 gives the full variable domain: DSGVTQTPKHLITATGQRVTLRCSPRSGDLSVYWYQQSLDQGLQFLIQYYNGEERAKGNILERFSAQQFPDLHSELNLSSLELGDSALYFCASSVALYPSGGRTDTQYFGPGTRLTVL.

The CDR3 loop is CASSFADYEQYF. The CDR3 bases are TGTGCCAGCAGCTTTGCGGACTACGAGCAGTACTTC. The chain uses TRBV5-5 and TRBJ2-7; no firm D call. The germline V gene encodes CDR1 SGHKS and CDR2 YYEKEE (reference sequence). The CDR3 covers 12 residues. V was clipped by 2 bases and J by 3 bases, with 6 bases between them.